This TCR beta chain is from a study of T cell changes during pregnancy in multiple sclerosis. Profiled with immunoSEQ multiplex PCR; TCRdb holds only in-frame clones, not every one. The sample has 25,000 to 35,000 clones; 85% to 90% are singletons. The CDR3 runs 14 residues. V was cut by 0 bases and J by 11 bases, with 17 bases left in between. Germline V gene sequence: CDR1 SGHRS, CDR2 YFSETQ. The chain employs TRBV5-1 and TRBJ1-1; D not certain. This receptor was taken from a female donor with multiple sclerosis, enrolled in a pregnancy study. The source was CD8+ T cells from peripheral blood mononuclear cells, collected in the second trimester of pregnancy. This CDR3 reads CASSLAGEGIVAFF. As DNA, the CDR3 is TGCGCCAGCAGCTTGGCCGGGGAGGGAATTGTGGCTTTCTTT.